This TCR beta chain was found in a study of shared clonotypes between healthy human individuals. General study results and limits: Naive subsets generally had larger estimated richness than memory subsets.

Worth noting for this clone: Antigen unknown.

The CDR3 loop spans 16 amino acids. V was shortened by 6 bases and J by 4 bases, with 22 bases between the two germline ends. CDR1 is SGHDT, CDR2 YYEEEE, per germline. The DNA input per sorted-subset replicate PCR was 150 to 200 ng, corresponding to some 30,000 T cell genomes. Original data processing: Junction-only sequences produced by ImmunoSEQ had no quality scores, so filtering differed. This table comes from immunoSEQ multiplex PCR, and its TCRdb copy is limited to in-frame clones, with some not included. D and trimming come from the DNA, and the V and J calls and clone size come from that table. The repertoire includes roughly 1,600,000 clones, 98% of them detected once, and approximately 0.38% sits in the top ten. Study donors comprised healthy, HIV-negative adults devoid of recent acute infection or vaccination.

The chain carries TRBV5-6 and TRBJ1-1, with D perhaps matching TRBD1 (5 bases). The receptor's source is a man aged 25 to 40 in good health. Sequencing was performed on naive CD4+ T cells sorted from blood. Subset denoted: CD45RA+ positively selected. CDR3 bases: TGTGCCAGCAACTTAGGTGGAAAGGGGTACGGCACTGAAGCTTTCTTT. Its protein is CASNLGGKGYGTEAFF.